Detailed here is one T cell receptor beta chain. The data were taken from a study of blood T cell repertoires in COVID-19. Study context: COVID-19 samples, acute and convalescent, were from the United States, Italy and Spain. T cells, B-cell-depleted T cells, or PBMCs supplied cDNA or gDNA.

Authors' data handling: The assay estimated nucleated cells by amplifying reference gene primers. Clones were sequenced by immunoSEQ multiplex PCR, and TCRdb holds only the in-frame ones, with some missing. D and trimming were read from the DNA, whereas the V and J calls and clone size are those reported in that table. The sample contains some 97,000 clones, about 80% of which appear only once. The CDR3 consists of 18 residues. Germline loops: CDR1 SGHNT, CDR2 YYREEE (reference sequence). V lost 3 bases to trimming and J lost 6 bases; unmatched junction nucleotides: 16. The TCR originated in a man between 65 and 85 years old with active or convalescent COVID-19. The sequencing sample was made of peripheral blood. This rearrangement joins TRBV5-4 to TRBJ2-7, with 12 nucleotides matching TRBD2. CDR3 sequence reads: CASSSLKTSGRRGVEQYF. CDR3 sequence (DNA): TGTGCCAGCAGCTCCCTAAAGACTAGCGGGAGAAGAGGTGTCGAGCAGTACTTC.